The clone carrying this T cell receptor (beta chain) was seen repeatedly, ten times or more. This entry belongs to a study of T cells after yellow fever vaccination. Trimming shortened V by 8 bases and J by 2 bases, and 12 bases separated the two germline ends. This CDR3 spans 13 amino acids. One entry per CDR3 protein results from TCRdb running MiXCR on the 5' RACE reads. Of 300,000 to 450,000 distinct CDR3 sequences in the sample, 8.1% were seen once. The receptor was derived from a man aged 18 to 30 who received the YFV17D yellow fever vaccine. The sample was PBMCs, taken roughly 45 days after the first yellow fever vaccination. The J gene is TRBJ1-1, the V gene TRBV12-3 or TRBV12-4, with a weak D call TRBD1 (6 bases). CDR3 amino acids: CASGRQANTEAFF. In DNA form, the CDR3 reads TGTGCCAGCGGCAGACAGGCCAACACTGAAGCTTTCTTT.